This T cell receptor beta chain originates from a study of response to subunit inactivated influenza vaccine. Study-wide results and limits: New T cells are recruited in small numbers by each seasonal influenza vaccination, according to the authors' suggestion.

Germline-derived CDR1 and CDR2 are SGHRS and YFSETQ. The CDR3 is 16 residues long. Trimming took 2 bases from V and 5 from J; bases not matched to a gene: 10. As to this clonotype: What it recognizes is unknown.

TCRdb redid the calling of the RT-PCR reads with MiXCR, one entry per CDR3 protein. The sample gives 540,000 or so distinct CDR3 sequences, 13% of which show up once; around 13% is in the top ten. The chain joins TRBV5-1 to TRBJ2-5, with 9 bases aligning to TRBD1. The source is a man aged 50 or older who received an inactivated influenza vaccine. Sequencing used PBMCs from blood, obtained roughly 48 days after vaccination. The CDR3 DNA is TGCGCCAGCAGCTTTGTGGGGACAGGGTTCGGGGAGACCCAGTACTTC. Encoded protein: CASSFVGTGFGETQYF.